Below are 9 T cell receptor beta chains sequenced from a single sample in a study of CD8 T cells in Susac syndrome. Reverse transcription of roughly 0.5 to 1 ug RNA was performed with random hexamers. TCRdb reanalysed the immunoSEQ multiplex PCR reads using MiXCR and keeps one entry per CDR3 protein. Here the sample spans about 120,000 distinct CDR3 sequences, about 92% being singletons. The sample consisted of CD4+ T cells from PBMCs. The receptor set was obtained from a human donor with multiple sclerosis.

This chain links TRBV15 with TRBJ2-3, with D possibly matching TRBD1 (5 bases). Trimming removed 0 bases from V and 0 bases from J, with 10 bases in between. Germline V gene sequence: CDR1 LNHNV, CDR2 YYDKDF (reference sequence). The CDR3 totals 16 residues. This chain's CDR3 is CATSREGVPSTDTQYF. The CDR3 DNA follows: TGTGCCACCAGCAGAGAAGGGGTCCCTAGCACAGATACGCAGTATTTT.

The V and J genes are TRBV23-1 and TRBJ1-5, with TRBD1 identical over 12 bases. TRBV23-1 is treated as an ORF (open reading frame) with a function not yet certain. The V and J ends lost 6 bases and 0 bases, in that order; junction bases with no gene match: 15. The CDR3 length is 20 residues. The CDR3 DNA follows: TGCGCCAGCAGCCGGCGGGGTGGGGACAGGGGGCCGGATAGCAATCAGCCCCAGCATTTT. Its translation: CASSRRGGDRGPDSNQPQHF.

In nucleotides, the CDR3 is TGTGCCAGCAGCCAACAACCCTCACCCCTCCACTTT. Amino acid sequence: CASSQQPSPLHF. The chain has TRBV14 and TRBJ1-6; D is uncertain. Germline assignment: CDR1 SGHDN and CDR2 FVKESK. There are 12 residues in the CDR3. Trimming left V 2 bases short and J 10 bases short, with 6 bases between.

This clonotype was observed a handful of times. V is TRBV30 and J is TRBJ1-2; D not resolved. Between the trimmed V and J ends, which lost 2 bases and 6 bases, there was a span of 10 bases. The CDR3 covers 12 residues. CDR1 is GTSNPN and CDR2 is SVGIG in the germline V gene (reference sequence). The CDR3 sequence: CAWSPGMHGYTF. The CDR3 region has the DNA TGTGCCTGGAGTCCCGGGATGCATGGCTACACCTTC. Drawing the rest from reference TRBV30 and TRBJ1-2, the complete variable domain is SQTIHQWPATLVQPVGSPLSLECTVEGTSNPNLYWYRQAAGRGLQLLFYSVGIGQISSEVPQNLSASRPQDRQFILSSKKLLLSDSGFYLCAWSPGMHGYTFGSGTRLTVV.

The rearrangement uses TRBV7-8 and TRBJ2-1, with a possible D match to TRBD1 (6 bases). The CDR3 totals 11 residues. Trimming took off 8 bases at V and 10 bases at J, with 12 bases between the two ends. The germline CDR1 and CDR2 sequences are SGHVS and FQNEAQ. The CDR3 sequence: CASAFGTEQFF. As DNA, the CDR3 is TGTGCCAGCGCCTTCGGGACAGAGCAGTTCTTC.

The chain employs TRBV28 and TRBJ2-1; D might be TRBD2 (5 bases). The CDR3 loop spans 13 amino acids. Germline V gene data show CDR1 as MDHEN and CDR2 as SYDVKM. V was clipped by 2 bases and J by 4 bases, with 6 bases between them. The CDR3 nucleotides read TGTGCCAGCAGTTTAGAGGGATACAATGAGCAGTTCTTC. Residues: CASSLEGYNEQFF.

The chain carries TRBV5-8 and TRBJ1-2; D uncertain. V was clipped by 4 bases and J by 8 bases, with 21 bases between them. The CDR3 loop spans 15 amino acids. Germline-derived CDR1 and CDR2 are SGHTS and YDEGEE. This chain's CDR3 is CASSLVGVNSRGYTF. CDR3 nucleotides: TGTGCCAGCAGCCTAGTAGGCGTAAATTCAAGAGGCTACACCTTC.

The chain carries TRBV6-5 and TRBJ1-1; the match to TRBD1 covers 8 bases. The junction had 12 bases not matched to a gene; V was cut back by 0 bases and J by 9 bases. This CDR3 is built from 16 residues. Germline CDR1 MNHEY, CDR2 SVGAGI. Written as DNA, the CDR3 is TGTGCCAGCAGTTACTCGAGAACAGGGGGACCATCACAAGCTTTCTTT. This codes for CASSYSRTGGPSQAFF.

V and J are TRBV6-5 and TRBJ1-1; 7 bases are a match to TRBD1. The ends lost 7 bases at V and 1 base at J; junction bases unmatched: 6. CDR1 is MNHEY, CDR2 SVGAGI, per germline. The CDR3 is made up of 14 amino acids. The CDR3 region is CASISTGANTEAFF. CDR3 nucleotide sequence: TGTGCCAGCATTTCTACAGGGGCGAACACTGAAGCTTTCTTT.